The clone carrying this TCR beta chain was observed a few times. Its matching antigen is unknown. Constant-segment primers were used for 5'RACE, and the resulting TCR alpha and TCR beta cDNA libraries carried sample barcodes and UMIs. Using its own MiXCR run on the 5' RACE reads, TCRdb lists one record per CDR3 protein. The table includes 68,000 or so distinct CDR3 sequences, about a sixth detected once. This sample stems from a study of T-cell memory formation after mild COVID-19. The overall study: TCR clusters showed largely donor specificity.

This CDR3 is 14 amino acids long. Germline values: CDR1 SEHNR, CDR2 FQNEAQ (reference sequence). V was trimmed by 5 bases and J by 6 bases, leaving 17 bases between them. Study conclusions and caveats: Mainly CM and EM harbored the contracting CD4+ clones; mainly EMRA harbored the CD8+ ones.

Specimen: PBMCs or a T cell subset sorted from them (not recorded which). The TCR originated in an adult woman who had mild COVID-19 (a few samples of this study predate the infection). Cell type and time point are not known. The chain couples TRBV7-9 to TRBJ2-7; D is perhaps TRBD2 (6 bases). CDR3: CASSVFGAGSEQYF. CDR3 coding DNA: TGTGCCAGCAGCGTTTTTGGGGCGGGAAGCGAGCAGTACTTC.